The rows below give T cell receptor beta chains drawn from one sample of a study of cytomegalovirus exposure and HLA in healthy donors. The assay was immunoSEQ multiplex PCR, and TCRdb's table has in-frame clones only and misses some. The table has 100,000 or so clones, roughly 79% seen once. Material for sequencing was PBMCs. The receptors derive from a woman aged 40 to 49 in good health and CMV-seronegative. Both conserved end residues are part of each CDR3. D genes are given only for firm matches. Only part of the rows carry a size: once, few, many, or a class if the clone is expanded.

D gene	V gene	J gene	CDR3 length	clone size	CDR3 protein	CDR3 DNA
TRBD2	TRBV7-9	TRBJ2-7	15	NA	CASSLGLAGVYEQYF	TGTGCCAGCAGCTTAGGACTAGCGGGGGTCTACGAGCAGTACTTC
TRBD2	TRBV6-1	TRBJ2-3	17	NA	CASSEAFASGGTDTQYF	TGTGCCAGCAGTGAAGCGTTCGCTAGCGGGGGGACAGATACGCAGTATTTT
TRBD1	TRBV19	TRBJ1-5	17	NA	CASGVGQGSVGNQPQHF	TGTGCCAGTGGAGTTGGACAGGGGTCGGTGGGCAATCAGCCCCAGCATTTT
NA	TRBV7-9	TRBJ2-1	13	NA	CASSSGTYNEQFF	TGTGCCAGCAGCTCGGGGACTTACAATGAGCAGTTCTTC
TRBD1	TRBV6-5	TRBJ2-7	14	once	CASSYSGTGVEQYF	TGTGCCAGCAGTTACTCAGGGACAGGGGTCGAGCAGTACTTC
NA	TRBV6-5	TRBJ1-3	15	medium-sized	CASSGRGKTGNTIYF	TGTGCCAGCAGTGGCAGGGGAAAGACTGGAAACACCATATATTTT
TRBD1	TRBV27	TRBJ1-2	14	NA	CASSLGQVGYGYTF	TGTGCCAGCAGTTTGGGACAGGTGGGCTATGGCTACACCTTC
NA	TRBV4-1	TRBJ1-3	16	NA	CASSQDTGNYGNTIYF	TGCGCCAGCAGCCAAGATACAGGGAATTATGGAAACACCATATATTTT
TRBD2	TRBV27	TRBJ2-1	16	NA	CASSSWTSGNYNEQFF	TGTGCCAGCAGTTCCTGGACTAGCGGGAATTACAATGAGCAGTTCTTC
NA	TRBV28	TRBJ1-2	12	NA	CASRPSNYGYTF	TGTGCCAGCAGACCCAGTAACTATGGCTACACCTTC
NA	TRBV9	TRBJ2-1	15	few	CASSVGGAGLNEQFF	TGTGCCAGCAGCGTAGGAGGTGCGGGACTGAATGAGCAGTTCTTC
TRBD1	TRBV7-9	TRBJ2-5	18	NA	CASSLDLGRQGEQETQYF	TGTGCCAGCAGCTTAGATCTGGGGCGGCAGGGGGAACAAGAGACCCAGTACTTC
TRBD1	TRBV6-5	TRBJ1-5	15	NA	CASSSNNRGHQPQHF	TGTGCCAGCAGTTCCAATAACAGGGGGCACCAGCCCCAGCATTTT
TRBD2	TRBV7-3	TRBJ2-2	15	NA	CASSLSSGNTGELFF	TGTGCCAGCAGCTTATCTAGCGGGAACACCGGGGAGCTGTTTTTT
TRBD1	TRBV13	TRBJ2-7	16	NA	CASSLGPGTGQAEQYF	TGTGCCAGCAGCTTAGGCCCCGGGACAGGGCAAGCCGAGCAGTACTTC
NA	TRBV30	TRBJ2-5	13	few	CAFRGWGKETQYF	TGTGCCTTCCGGGGGTGGGGGAAAGAGACCCAGTACTTC
NA	TRBV9	TRBJ2-1	15	NA	CASSVQGYWHNEQFF	TGTGCCAGCAGCGTACAGGGTTATTGGCACAATGAGCAGTTCTTC
NA	TRBV11-2	TRBJ1-2	14	few	CASSLGQNNYGYTF	TGTGCCAGCAGCTTAGGACAAAATAACTATGGCTACACCTTC
NA	TRBV6-5	TRBJ1-5	14	once	CASRKEGTSQPQHF	TGTGCCAGCAGAAAGGAGGGGACGAGTCAGCCCCAGCATTTT
NA	TRBV27	TRBJ1-5	14	NA	CASSPWTDNQPQHF	TGTGCCAGCAGTCCATGGACAGACAATCAGCCCCAGCATTTT
TRBD1	TRBV6-5	TRBJ1-1	14	NA	CASNYRSRGTEAFF	TGTGCCAGCAATTACCGGAGCAGGGGGACTGAAGCTTTCTTT
TRBD1	TRBV7-8	TRBJ1-2	13	NA	CASSLTGGDGYTF	TGTGCCAGCAGCTTAACAGGGGGGGATGGCTACACCTTC
NA	TRBV7-9	TRBJ2-7	12	once	CASSSGLYEQYF	TGTGCCAGCAGTAGCGGCCTCTACGAGCAGTACTTC
TRBD1	TRBV7-9	TRBJ2-1	15	NA	CSSSLSGGHYNEQFF	TGTTCCAGCAGCTTATCAGGGGGCCACTACAATGAGCAGTTCTTC
NA	TRBV2	TRBJ1-3	15	NA	CASSDSLLTGNTIYF	TGTGCCAGCAGTGACAGTTTATTGACTGGAAACACCATATATTTT
NA	TRBV30	TRBJ2-3	16	NA	CAINWGTTAFTDTQYF	TGTGCCATAAACTGGGGGACAACGGCCTTCACAGATACGCAGTATTTT
NA	TRBV11-3	TRBJ2-2	17	few	CASSLATGAGNTGELFF	TGTGCCAGCAGCTTAGCCACTGGGGCAGGGAACACCGGGGAGCTGTTTTTT
TRBD2	TRBV9	TRBJ2-7	16	NA	CASSVGGTSGSYEQYF	TGTGCCAGCAGCGTAGGCGGGACTAGCGGTTCCTACGAGCAGTACTTC
TRBD1	TRBV7-2	TRBJ1-2	14	few	CASRPGQGARGYTF	TGTGCCAGCAGACCGGGACAGGGGGCGCGTGGCTACACCTTC
TRBD1	TRBV4-1	TRBJ2-4	16	few	CASSQDPGQGWNIQYF	TGCGCCAGCAGCCAAGATCCGGGACAGGGGTGGAACATTCAGTACTTC
TRBD1	TRBV19	TRBJ1-1	15	few	CASSAWTGGNTEAFF	TGTGCCAGTAGTGCATGGACAGGGGGGAACACTGAAGCTTTCTTT
NA	TRBV7-6	TRBJ1-1	17	NA	CASSPSPGKSSNTEAFF	TGTGCCAGCAGCCCATCACCGGGAAAGAGTTCGAACACTGAAGCTTTCTTT
NA	TRBV15	TRBJ1-5	14	NA	CATSRDRTGEPQHF	TGTGCCACCAGCCGAGACAGAACGGGGGAACCCCAGCATTTT
NA	TRBV7-3	TRBJ2-7	14	NA	CASSLGGGQNEQYF	TGTGCCAGCAGCTTAGGAGGGGGCCAAAACGAGCAGTACTTC
NA	TRBV7-2	TRBJ2-1	13	once	CASSLDSYNEQFF	TGTGCCAGCAGCCTGGACAGTTACAATGAGCAGTTCTTC
TRBD1	TRBV10-3	TRBJ2-7	13	once	CAIPGQMVYEQYF	TGTGCCATCCCGGGACAGATGGTTTACGAGCAGTACTTC
TRBD1	TRBV11-2	TRBJ1-4	15	once	CASSLAGTANEKLFF	TGTGCCAGCAGCTTAGCCGGGACAGCTAATGAAAAACTGTTTTTT
TRBD1	TRBV9	TRBJ1-2	14	NA	CASSVRTGYDGYTF	TGTGCCAGCAGCGTTCGGACAGGGTACGATGGCTACACCTTC
NA	TRBV12-5	TRBJ2-1	13	NA	CASGKDSSNEQFF	TGTGCTAGTGGTAAGGACAGTTCCAATGAGCAGTTCTTC
TRBD2	TRBV30	TRBJ2-3	15	few	CAWSVHGGAGDTQYF	TGTGCCTGGAGTGTACACGGGGGGGCCGGGGATACGCAGTATTTT
NA	TRBV7-6	TRBJ1-3	15	NA	CASSLARRLGDTIYF	TGTGCCAGCAGCTTAGCGAGGAGGTTGGGAGACACCATATATTTT
NA	TRBV5-1	TRBJ1-4	13	NA	CASSFTGDDGLFF	TGCGCCAGCAGTTTCACGGGGGATGACGGACTGTTTTTT
TRBD1	TRBV5-1	TRBJ2-7	17	few	CASSPTVSGTGGHEQYF	TGCGCCAGCAGCCCCACGGTTTCCGGGACAGGGGGCCACGAGCAGTACTTC
NA	TRBV19	TRBJ2-7	14	NA	CASSIAVGGDEQYF	TGTGCCAGTAGTATAGCGGTTGGGGGCGACGAGCAGTACTTC
NA	TRBV4-1	TRBJ2-7	16	NA	CASSPGLGDGGYEQYF	TGCGCCAGCAGCCCGGGCCTGGGCGACGGGGGCTACGAGCAGTACTTC